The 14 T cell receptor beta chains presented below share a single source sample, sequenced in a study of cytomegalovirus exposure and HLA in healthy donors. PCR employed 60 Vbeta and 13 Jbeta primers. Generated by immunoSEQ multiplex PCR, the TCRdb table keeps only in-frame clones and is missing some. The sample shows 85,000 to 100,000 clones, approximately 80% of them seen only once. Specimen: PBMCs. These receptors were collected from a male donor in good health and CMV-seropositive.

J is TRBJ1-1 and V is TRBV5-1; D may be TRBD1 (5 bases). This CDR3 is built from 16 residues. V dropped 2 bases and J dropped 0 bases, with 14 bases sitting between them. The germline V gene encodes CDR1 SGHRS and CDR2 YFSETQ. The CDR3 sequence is CASSLMQGGMNTEAFF. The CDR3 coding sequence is TGCGCCAGCAGCTTAATGCAGGGAGGAATGAACACTGAAGCTTTCTTT.

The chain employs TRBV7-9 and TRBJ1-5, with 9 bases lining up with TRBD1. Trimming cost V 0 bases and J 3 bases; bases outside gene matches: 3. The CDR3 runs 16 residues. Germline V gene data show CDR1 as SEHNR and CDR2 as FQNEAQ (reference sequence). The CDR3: CASSLAGTGYNQPQHF. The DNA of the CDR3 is TGTGCCAGCAGCTTAGCCGGGACAGGGTACAATCAGCCCCAGCATTTT. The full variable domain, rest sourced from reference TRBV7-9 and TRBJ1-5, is DTGVSQNPRHKITKRGQNVTFRCDPISEHNRLYWYRQTLGQGPEFLTYFQNEAQLEKSRLLSDRFSAERPKGSFSTLEIQRTEQGDSAMYLCASSLAGTGYNQPQHFGDGTRLSIL.

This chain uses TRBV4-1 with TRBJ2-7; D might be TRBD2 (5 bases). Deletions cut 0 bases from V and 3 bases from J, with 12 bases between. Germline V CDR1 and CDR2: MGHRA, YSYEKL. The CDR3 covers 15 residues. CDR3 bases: TGCGCCAGCAGCCAAGAAGGCGGGCAGTACTACGAGCAGTACTTC. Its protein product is CASSQEGGQYYEQYF.

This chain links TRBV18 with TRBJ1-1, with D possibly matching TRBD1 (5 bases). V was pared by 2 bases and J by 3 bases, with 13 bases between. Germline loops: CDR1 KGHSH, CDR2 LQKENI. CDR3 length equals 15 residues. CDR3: CASSPSNQGYTEAFF. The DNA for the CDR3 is TGTGCCAGCTCACCATCAAACCAGGGTTACACTGAAGCTTTCTTT.

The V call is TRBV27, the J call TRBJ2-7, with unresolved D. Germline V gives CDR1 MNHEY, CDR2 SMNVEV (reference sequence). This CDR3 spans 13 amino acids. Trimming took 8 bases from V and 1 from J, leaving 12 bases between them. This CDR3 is CASALGWSYEQYF. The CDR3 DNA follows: TGTGCCAGCGCCCTCGGGTGGTCCTACGAGCAGTACTTC.

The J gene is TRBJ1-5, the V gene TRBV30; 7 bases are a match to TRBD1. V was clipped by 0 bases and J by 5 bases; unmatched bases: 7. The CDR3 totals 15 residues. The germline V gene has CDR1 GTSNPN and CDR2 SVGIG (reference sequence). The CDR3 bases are TGTGCCTGGAGTGTGGGCAGGGGGACCTATCAGCCCCAGCATTTT. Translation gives CAWSVGRGTYQPQHF. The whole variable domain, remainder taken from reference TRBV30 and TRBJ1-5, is SQTIHQWPATLVQPVGSPLSLECTVEGTSNPNLYWYRQAAGRGLQLLFYSVGIGQISSEVPQNLSASRPQDRQFILSSKKLLLSDSGFYLCAWSVGRGTYQPQHFGDGTRLSIL.

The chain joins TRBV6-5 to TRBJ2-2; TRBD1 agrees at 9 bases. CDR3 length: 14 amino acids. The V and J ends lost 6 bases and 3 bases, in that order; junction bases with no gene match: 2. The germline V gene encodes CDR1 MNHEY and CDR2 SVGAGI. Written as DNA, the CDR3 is TGTGCCAGCAGGGGACAGGGCTACACCGGGGAGCTGTTTTTT. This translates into CASRGQGYTGELFF.

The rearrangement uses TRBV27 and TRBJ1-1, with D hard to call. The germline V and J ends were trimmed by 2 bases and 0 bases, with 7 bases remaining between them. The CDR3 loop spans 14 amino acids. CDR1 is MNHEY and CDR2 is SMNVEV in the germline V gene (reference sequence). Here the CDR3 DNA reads TGTGCCAGCAGTTTAGACTGGATGAACACTGAAGCTTTCTTT. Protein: CASSLDWMNTEAFF.

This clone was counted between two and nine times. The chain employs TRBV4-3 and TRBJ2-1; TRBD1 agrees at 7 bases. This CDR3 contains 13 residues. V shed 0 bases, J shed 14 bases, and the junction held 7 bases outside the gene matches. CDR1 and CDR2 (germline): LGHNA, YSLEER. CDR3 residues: CASSQDGETGKFF. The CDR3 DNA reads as TGCGCCAGCAGCCAAGATGGGGAGACAGGGAAGTTCTTC.

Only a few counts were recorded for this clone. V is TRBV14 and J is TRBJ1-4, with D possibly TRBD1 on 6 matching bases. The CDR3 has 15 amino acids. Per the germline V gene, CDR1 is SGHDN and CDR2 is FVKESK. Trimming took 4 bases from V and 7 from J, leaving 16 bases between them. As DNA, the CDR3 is TGTGCCAGCAGCCCAACCGCAGGGGTTACTGAAAAACTGTTTTTT. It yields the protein CASSPTAGVTEKLFF.

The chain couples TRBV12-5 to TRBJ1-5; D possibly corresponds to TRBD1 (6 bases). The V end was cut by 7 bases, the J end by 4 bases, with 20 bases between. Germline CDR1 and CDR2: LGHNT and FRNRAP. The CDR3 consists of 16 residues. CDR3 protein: CASALLSQGHNQPQHF. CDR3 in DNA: TGTGCTAGTGCACTTCTGTCACAGGGTCATAATCAGCCCCAGCATTTT.

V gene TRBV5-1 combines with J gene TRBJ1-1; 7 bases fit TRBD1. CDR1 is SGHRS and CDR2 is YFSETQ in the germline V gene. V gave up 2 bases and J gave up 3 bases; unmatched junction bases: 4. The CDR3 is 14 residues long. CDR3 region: CASSFDREYTEAFF. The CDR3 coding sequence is TGCGCCAGCAGCTTCGACAGGGAATACACTGAAGCTTTCTTT.

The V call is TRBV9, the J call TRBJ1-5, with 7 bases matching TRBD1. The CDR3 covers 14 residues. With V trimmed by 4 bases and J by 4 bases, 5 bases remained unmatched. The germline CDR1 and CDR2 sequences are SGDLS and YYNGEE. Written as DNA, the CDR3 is TGTGCCAGCAGCCAGGGGGTTGGTAATCAGCCCCAGCATTTT. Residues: CASSQGVGNQPQHF.

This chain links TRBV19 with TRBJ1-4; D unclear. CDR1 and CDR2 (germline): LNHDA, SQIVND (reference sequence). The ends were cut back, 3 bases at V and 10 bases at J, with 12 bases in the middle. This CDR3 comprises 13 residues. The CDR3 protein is CASSINVSGKLFF. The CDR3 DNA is TGTGCCAGTAGTATTAATGTGAGCGGAAAACTGTTTTTT. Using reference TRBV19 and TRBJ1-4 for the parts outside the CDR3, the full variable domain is DGGITQSPKYLFRKEGQNVTLSCEQNLNHDAMYWYRQDPGQGLRLIYYSQIVNDFQKGDIAEGYSVSREKKESFPLTVTSAQKNPTAFYLCASSINVSGKLFFGSGTQLSVL.